This TCR beta chain is from a study of long-term antiretroviral therapy in people with HIV. Study results and caveats: Specimen acquisition occurred between the mid-2000s and the late 2010s, potentially under older ART regimens. Dominating the repertoire at all time points were the clones that expanded before ART. The range of CDR3 lengths in HIV repertoires proved narrower than that found in controls.

Trimming stripped 0 bases from V and 3 bases from J, with 9 bases between. CDR1 and CDR2 from the germline V gene are KGHSY and FQNENV. The CDR3 runs 14 residues. Researchers ran immunoSEQ v3.0 at survey level. Data came from immunoSEQ multiplex PCR; TCRdb stores just in-frame clones and leaves some out. The table lists roughly 25,000 clones, roughly 85% of them singletons. On this clone itself: Its matching antigen is unknown.

The source material was unsorted PBMCs, sampled 2.3 years after starting antiretroviral therapy. This chain connects TRBV16 to TRBJ2-7; D tentatively fits TRBD1 or TRBD2 (6 bases each). The source is a man between 40 and 49 years old with HIV. CDR3 in amino acids: CASSQSQGGYEQYF. In DNA, the CDR3 is TGTGCCAGCAGCCAATCACAGGGAGGCTACGAGCAGTACTTC.